The 24 T cell receptor beta chains below all came from one sample that was sequenced in a study of cytomegalovirus exposure and HLA in healthy donors. PCR was performed using 60 Vbeta and 13 Jbeta primers. The protocol was immunoSEQ multiplex PCR, while the TCRdb copy is restricted to in-frame clones and leaves out a portion. The table lists some 140,000 clones, about 74% of them singletons. Material: PBMCs. The receptors come from a man aged 35 to 55 in good health and CMV-seronegative.

The chain carries TRBV5-6 and TRBJ1-5; 8 bases fit TRBD1. Germline CDR1 reads SGHDT; CDR2 reads YYEEEE. The CDR3 length is 16 residues. Losses at the gene ends were 4 bases for V and 1 base for J; bases not matched to a gene: 7. DNA for the CDR3: TGTGCCAGCAGCCCAGGCAGGGGGCGCAGCAATCAGCCCCAGCATTTT. Protein sequence: CASSPGRGRSNQPQHF. Variable domain in full (rest from reference TRBV5-6 and TRBJ1-5): DAGVTQSPTHLIKTRGQQVTLRCSPKSGHDTVSWYQQALGQGPQFIFQYYEEEERQRGNFPDRFSGHQFPNYSSELNVNALLLGDSALYLCASSPGRGRSNQPQHFGDGTRLSIL.

V and J are TRBV4-1 and TRBJ2-3, with 7 bases lining up with TRBD1. Germline V gene sequence: CDR1 MGHRA, CDR2 YSYEKL. The CDR3 covers 18 residues. J was trimmed by 6 bases and V by 0 bases; bases with no gene match: 15. CDR3 coding DNA: TGCGCCAGCAGCCAAGATCGAAGGCGGCAGGGGGAAGGGGATACGCAGTATTTT. Encoded protein: CASSQDRRRQGEGDTQYF.

This clone turned up a few times. This chain connects TRBV11-2 to TRBJ2-1, with D perhaps TRBD1 (7 bases). Germline loops: CDR1 SGHAT, CDR2 FQNNGV. V was clipped by 1 base and J by 1 base, with 11 bases between them. The CDR3 is 16 amino acids. The CDR3 sequence: CASSLVAGGSYNEQFF. CDR3 bases: TGTGCCAGCAGCTTAGTGGCAGGGGGGTCCTACAATGAGCAGTTCTTC.

The chain uses TRBV5-1 and TRBJ2-6; TRBD2 matches at 11 bases. This CDR3 has 18 residues. V shed 4 bases, J shed 2 bases, and the junction held 8 bases outside the gene matches. Germline V gives CDR1 SGHRS, CDR2 YFSETQ. CDR3: CASSTIAGGPAGANVLTF. CDR3 DNA: TGCGCCAGCAGCACTATAGCGGGAGGGCCGGCTGGGGCCAACGTCCTGACTTTC.

The rearrangement joins TRBV9 to TRBJ2-7; possibly TRBD1 for D (6 bases). Trimming took 0 bases from V and 3 from J, leaving 10 bases between them. The CDR3 covers 14 residues. Germline values: CDR1 SGDLS, CDR2 YYNGEE. CDR3 in DNA: TGTGCCAGCAGCGTAGATACAGGGCACTACGAGCAGTACTTC. Translating gives CASSVDTGHYEQYF. Full variable domain (missing parts from reference TRBV9 and TRBJ2-7): DSGVTQTPKHLITATGQRVTLRCSPRSGDLSVYWYQQSLDQGLQFLIQYYNGEERAKGNILERFSAQQFPDLHSELNLSSLELGDSALYFCASSVDTGHYEQYFGPGTRLTVT.

The J gene is TRBJ2-7, the V gene TRBV4-1, with D perhaps matching TRBD2 (5 bases). The V and J ends lost 0 bases and 1 base respectively, with 16 bases between them. Germline assignment: CDR1 MGHRA and CDR2 YSYEKL. This CDR3 contains 17 residues. The CDR3 sequence: CASSQDGRGYESYEQYF. For the CDR3, the DNA is TGCGCCAGCAGCCAAGACGGGCGAGGGTATGAGTCCTACGAGCAGTACTTC.

This clone has more than one count but fewer than ten. The gene calls are TRBV5-4 and TRBJ2-7; weak D call: TRBD2 (7 bases). Germline V CDR1 and CDR2: SGHNT, YYREEE (reference sequence). This CDR3 is 15 amino acids long. Trimming left V 2 bases short and J 7 bases short, with 19 bases between. The CDR3: CASSLRGGGAGEQYF. CDR3 coding DNA: TGTGCCAGCAGCTTACGTGGTGGGGGGGCGGGTGAGCAGTACTTC.

The table lists this clone with a few counts. The gene calls are TRBV23-1 and TRBJ1-2, with 8 bases fitting TRBD1. TRBV23-1 is reported as an ORF; its role is uncertain. The CDR3 is 14 amino acids. J was trimmed by 2 bases and V by 3 bases; bases with no gene match: 2. CDR3: CASSHHRGNYGYTF. For the CDR3, the DNA is TGCGCCAGCAGTCACCACAGGGGGAACTATGGCTACACCTTC.

In its sample, this clone was seen a few times. The genes are TRBV5-1 and TRBJ2-3; D gene uncertain. Trimming cost V 4 bases and J 2 bases, with 5 bases left between them. The CDR3 loop spans 12 amino acids. Per germline, CDR1 SGHRS and CDR2 YFSETQ. The CDR3 spells CASSPNTDTQYF. CDR3 nucleotides: TGCGCCAGCAGCCCAAACACAGATACGCAGTATTTT. Supplemented by reference TRBV5-1 and TRBJ2-3, the full variable domain reads KAGVTQTPRYLIKTRGQQVTLSCSPISGHRSVSWYQQTPGQGLQFLFEYFSETQRNKGNFPGRFSGRQFSNSRSEMNVSTLELGDSALYLCASSPNTDTQYFGPGTRLTVL.

The chain joins TRBV7-2 to TRBJ2-1; 7 bases agree with TRBD1. The germline V gene encodes CDR1 SGHTA and CDR2 FQGNSA. The CDR3 length is 16 residues. V was clipped by 6 bases and J by 4 bases; unmatched bases: 12. The DNA for the CDR3 is TGTGCCAGCAGTCGTGTGGTCGGGACAGTGTACAATGAGCAGTTCTTC. It specifies CASSRVVGTVYNEQFF.

The chain links TRBV11-3 to TRBJ2-5; 8 bases align to TRBD2. The germline gives CDR1 SGHNT, CDR2 YENEEA. The V gene end was trimmed by 0 bases and the J gene end by 2 bases; junction bases not matched to a gene: 5. The CDR3 covers 16 residues. DNA for the CDR3: TGTGCCAGCAGCTTAGAGTGGAGCGGGGGACAAGAGACCCAGTACTTC. This encodes CASSLEWSGGQETQYF.

V usage is TRBV15 and J usage is TRBJ1-5; D is perhaps TRBD1 (6 bases). Trimming took 5 bases from V and 0 from J, leaving 11 bases between them. From germline, CDR1 is LNHNV and CDR2 YYDKDF (reference sequence). The CDR3 is 15 amino acids. The CDR3 region has the DNA TGTGCCACCAGCGCCGGACAGCTTAGCAATCAGCCCCAGCATTTT. Protein product: CATSAGQLSNQPQHF.

The chain uses TRBV30 and TRBJ1-6, with 8 bases lining up with TRBD1. Germline V gives CDR1 GTSNPN, CDR2 SVGIG (reference sequence). The CDR3 has 13 amino acids. V was clipped by 8 bases and J by 8 bases; unmatched bases: 8. CDR3 in DNA: TGTGCCAGTTCGGGACAGGATTATTCACCCCTCCACTTT. It is translated as CASSGQDYSPLHF. Full variable domain (remainder filled in from reference TRBV30 and TRBJ1-6): SQTIHQWPATLVQPVGSPLSLECTVEGTSNPNLYWYRQAAGRGLQLLFYSVGIGQISSEVPQNLSASRPQDRQFILSSKKLLLSDSGFYLCASSGQDYSPLHFGNGTRLTVT.

The V call is TRBV4-3, the J call TRBJ1-2; TRBD1 matches at 10 bases. CDR1 and CDR2 from the germline V gene are LGHNA and YSLEER. The CDR3 length is 15 residues. After removal of 4 bases from V and 3 bases from J, the junction contained 5 bases not matched to a gene. For the CDR3, the DNA is TGCGCCAGCAGCCCTGGGGACAGGGGATACTATGGCTACACCTTC. Its protein product is CASSPGDRGYYGYTF.

V usage is TRBV5-6 and J usage is TRBJ1-2; D is possibly TRBD1 (6 bases). The V gene's germline CDR1 is SGHDT and CDR2 YYEEEE. CDR3 length: 16 amino acids. V was shortened by 2 bases and J by 4 bases, with 18 bases between the two germline ends. DNA for the CDR3: TGTGCCAGCAGCTTTCGGACAGAATCTTGGATCTATGGCTACACCTTC. Amino acids: CASSFRTESWIYGYTF.

V and J are TRBV27 and TRBJ2-5, with 11 bases aligning to TRBD2. CDR3 length: 16 residues. From germline, CDR1 is MNHEY and CDR2 SMNVEV (reference sequence). V dropped 5 bases and J dropped 5; count of bases not matched to a gene: 10. The CDR3 region has the DNA TGTGCCAGCAGTCGGACTAGCGGGCTCCCCAGGGAGACCCAGTACTTC. Protein sequence: CASSRTSGLPRETQYF.

This clone turned up a few times. This chain uses TRBV6-6 with TRBJ2-1; D is possibly TRBD1 (5 bases). V was trimmed by 6 bases and J by 6 bases, leaving 9 bases between them. This CDR3 region has 12 residues. CDR1 and CDR2 from the germline V gene are MNHNY and SVGAGI (reference sequence). In DNA, the CDR3 is TGTGCCAGCAGACGCGACAGCAATGAGCAGTTCTTC. This codes for CASRRDSNEQFF.

The chain recombines TRBV27 with TRBJ1-2; the D gene is possibly TRBD1 (5 bases). The CDR3 spans 15 residues. CDR1 and CDR2 (germline): MNHEY, SMNVEV (reference sequence). The V end lost 4 bases, the J end lost 8 bases, and 20 bases lay between the germline ends. The CDR3, as DNA: TGTGCCAGCAGTTCACTTACAGTGGGGCCGGAGGGCTACACCTTC. Protein: CASSSLTVGPEGYTF.

This chain uses TRBV5-4 with TRBJ2-1, with D uncertain. CDR3 length: 11 amino acids. In germline, CDR1 is SGHNT, CDR2 YYREEE (reference sequence). Trimming took 1 base from V and 8 from J, leaving 4 bases between them. The CDR3 nucleotides are TGTGCCAGCAGCTTGCTCGATGAGCAGTTCTTC. Amino acid sequence: CASSLLDEQFF.

The count of this clone is one. The V call is TRBV9, the J call TRBJ2-3; 11 nucleotides agree with TRBD2. CDR1 is SGDLS and CDR2 is YYNGEE in the germline V gene. The CDR3 spans 15 residues. Losses at the gene ends were 4 bases for V and 1 base for J; bases not matched to a gene: 2. CDR3 in amino acids: CASSTGLAGTDTQYF. DNA of the CDR3: TGTGCCAGCAGCACGGGACTAGCGGGCACAGATACGCAGTATTTT.

The chain uses TRBV5-1 and TRBJ2-6; TRBD1 is a possible D gene (5 bases). CDR3 length: 15 amino acids. V was shortened by 4 bases and J by 0 bases, with 8 bases between the two germline ends. The germline gives CDR1 SGHRS, CDR2 YFSETQ. CDR3 sequence: CASSLGVSGANVLTF. As DNA, the CDR3 is TGCGCCAGCAGCCTAGGGGTCTCTGGGGCCAACGTCCTGACTTTC.

This chain uses TRBV30 with TRBJ2-7, with D possibly matching TRBD1 (6 bases). CDR3 size: 13 residues. V dropped 5 bases and J dropped 0 bases, with 11 bases sitting between them. Germline loops: CDR1 GTSNPN, CDR2 SVGIG (reference sequence). The CDR3 protein is CAWGQLISYEQYF. Here the CDR3 DNA reads TGTGCCTGGGGACAGCTAATCTCCTACGAGCAGTACTTC.

The chain uses TRBV30 and TRBJ1-2; 8 bases align to TRBD1. The germline V gene encodes CDR1 GTSNPN and CDR2 SVGIG (reference sequence). The CDR3 contains 14 residues. Trimming removed 5 bases from V and 8 bases from J; junction bases left unmatched: 13. CDR3 sequence reads: CAWVTGAGFRGYTF. In DNA, the CDR3 is TGTGCCTGGGTGACAGGGGCTGGTTTCAGAGGCTACACCTTC.

The chain combines TRBV4-1 with TRBJ1-3, with 9 bases matching TRBD1. With V trimmed by 1 base and J by 5 bases, 3 bases remained unmatched. This CDR3 region has 15 residues. The V gene's germline CDR1 is MGHRA and CDR2 YSYEKL. CDR3 nucleotides: TGCGCCAGCAGCCAAGCTGGGACAGGGAGAAACACCATATATTTT. Amino acid sequence: CASSQAGTGRNTIYF.